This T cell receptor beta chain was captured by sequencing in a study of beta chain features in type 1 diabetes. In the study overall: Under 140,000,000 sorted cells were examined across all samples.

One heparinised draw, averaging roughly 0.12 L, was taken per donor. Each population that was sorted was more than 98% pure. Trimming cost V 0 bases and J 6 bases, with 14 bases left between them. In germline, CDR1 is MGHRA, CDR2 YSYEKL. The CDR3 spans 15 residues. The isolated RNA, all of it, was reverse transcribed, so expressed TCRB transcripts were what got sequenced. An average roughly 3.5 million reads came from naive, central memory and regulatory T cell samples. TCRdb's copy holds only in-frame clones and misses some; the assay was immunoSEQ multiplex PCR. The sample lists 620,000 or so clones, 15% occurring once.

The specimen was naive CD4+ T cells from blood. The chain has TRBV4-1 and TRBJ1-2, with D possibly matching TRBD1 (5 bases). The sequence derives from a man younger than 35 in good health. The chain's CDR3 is CASSQDERGWNGYTF. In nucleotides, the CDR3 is TGCGCCAGCAGCCAAGATGAAAGGGGCTGGAATGGCTACACCTTC.